Following are 21 T cell receptor beta chains from one sample sequenced in a study of post-analysis software for immune sequencing data. Findings of the study overall: Elevated frequency relative to controls characterized 4 or 5 TRBV segments in patients, TRBV5-6, TRBV5-1 and TRBV20-1 among them.

No cognate antigen is known for these TCRs. Presence of unique molecular identifiers characterized the TCR beta cDNA libraries. Using its own MiXCR run on the PCR reads, TCRdb lists one record per CDR3 protein. The table lists approximately 460,000 distinct CDR3 sequences, 40% to 55% of them singletons. The sequenced sample consisted of blood. The receptors derive from a girl under 18 with multiple sclerosis.

This chain joins TRBV12-3 or TRBV12-4 and TRBJ1-2; D might be TRBD1 (5 bases). CDR3 length equals 15 residues. V was cut by 5 bases and J by 4 bases, with 17 bases left in between. The CDR3 coding sequence is TGTGCCAGCAGTCAGATGTCGGGGCGTGGCTATGGCTACACCTTC. This encodes CASSQMSGRGYGYTF.

The V gene is TRBV20-1, the J gene TRBJ2-3; 7 nucleotides align to TRBD2. Germline V gene sequence: CDR1 DFQATT, CDR2 SNEGSKA (reference sequence). The CDR3 is 16 residues long. The junction had 14 bases not matched to a gene; V was cut back by 0 bases and J by 8 bases. The CDR3 reads CSARDKGGTSIRTQYF. The CDR3 DNA reads TGCAGTGCTAGAGATAAGGGAGGGACCTCAATTCGTACGCAGTATTTT.

The V and J genes are TRBV12-3 or TRBV12-4 and TRBJ2-3; D ambiguous. CDR3 length: 12 residues. V shed 1 base and J shed 8 bases, with 7 bases lying between them. CDR3 in amino acids: CASSLGIVTQYF. CDR3 in DNA: TGTGCCAGCAGTTTAGGAATAGTTACGCAGTATTTT.

In this sample, this clonotype turned up a few times. The chain carries TRBV25-1 and TRBJ2-1, with 7 bases that match TRBD1. The germline V gene encodes CDR1 MGHDK and CDR2 SYGVNS. The CDR3 sequence is 13 residues long. After removal of 3 bases from V and 6 bases from J, the junction contained 2 bases not matched to a gene. The CDR3 loop is CASSETGPNEQFF. The DNA for the CDR3 is TGTGCCAGCAGTGAGACAGGGCCCAATGAGCAGTTCTTC. Based on the CDR3 plus reference TRBV25-1 and TRBJ2-1, the full variable domain is EADIYQTPRYLVIGTGKKITLECSQTMGHDKMYWYQQDPGMELHLIHYSYGVNSTEKGDLSSESTVSRIRTEHFPLTLESARPSHTSQYLCASSETGPNEQFFGPGTRLTVL.

The chain recombines TRBV4-2 with TRBJ2-3; possible D gene TRBD2, 5 bases. CDR3 length: 15 amino acids. Germline CDR1 reads LGHNA; CDR2 reads YNFKEQ. The V gene lost 0 bases and the J gene lost 4 bases, with 11 bases spanning the gap. The CDR3 reads CASSQEGGRPDTQYF. The CDR3 DNA follows: TGTGCCAGCAGCCAAGAAGGCGGGCGGCCAGATACGCAGTATTTT.

This clonotype has a handful of counts. The chain is built from TRBV28 and TRBJ2-5, with 7 nucleotides matching TRBD1. The CDR3 is made up of 14 amino acids. J gave up 5 bases and V 6 bases, and 9 bases lay outside the gene matches. Germline V gives CDR1 MDHEN, CDR2 SYDVKM. The CDR3 sequence is CASSKRGGGETQYF. CDR3 DNA: TGTGCCAGCAGCAAAAGAGGGGGCGGGGAGACCCAGTACTTC. Variable domain in full (rest from reference TRBV28 and TRBJ2-5): DVKVTQSSRYLVKRTGEKVFLECVQDMDHENMFWYRQDPGLGLRLIYFSYDVKMKEKGDIPEGYSVSREKKERFSLILESASTNQTSMYLCASSKRGGGETQYFGPGTRLLVL.

The V gene is TRBV20-1, the J gene TRBJ2-5; 7 positions agree with TRBD1. Unmatched junction bases numbered 7, after V lost 3 bases and J lost 6 bases. Germline values: CDR1 DFQATT, CDR2 SNEGSKA (reference sequence). CDR3 length: 13 amino acids. The CDR3: CSARLQGRQTQYF. In DNA, the CDR3 is TGCAGTGCTAGGCTACAGGGGCGACAGACCCAGTACTTC.

The CDR3 nucleotides are TGTGCCAGCACCCTAAGAGGGGGGGGACTTTCTGAAGCTTTCTTT. Its translation is CASTLRGGGLSEAFF. J is TRBJ1-1 and V is TRBV12-3 or TRBV12-4; possible D gene TRBD1, 6 bases. This CDR3 contains 15 residues. The germline V and J ends were trimmed by 7 bases and 6 bases, with 21 bases remaining between them.

The chain combines TRBV6-1 with TRBJ2-7, with D hard to call. The DNA end is a closer match to TRBJ2-5, so the J assignment may be wrong. This CDR3 comprises 15 residues. CDR1 is MNHNS, CDR2 SASEGT, per germline. The CDR3 here is CASSEAFLSKRTQYF. CDR3 nucleotide sequence: TGTGCCAGCAGTGAAGCCTTTTTGTCGAAAAGGACCCAGTACTTC.

This clonotype has more than one count but fewer than ten. The rearrangement links TRBV4-1 to TRBJ2-1, with D uncertain. Germline V gene data show CDR1 as MGHRA and CDR2 as YSYEKL. The length of the CDR3 is 11 residues. V gave up 2 bases and J gave up 9 bases, with 5 bases separating them. The CDR3 reads CASSQLGEQFF. The CDR3 DNA is TGCGCCAGCAGCCAACTCGGTGAGCAGTTCTTC.

The V call is TRBV7-2, the J call TRBJ2-7; D is unresolved. The CDR3 extends over 15 amino acids. V was pared by 5 bases and J by 2 bases, with 16 bases between. Germline V lookup: CDR1 SGHTA, CDR2 FQGNSA. CDR3 protein: CASSRITARPYEQYF. The CDR3, as DNA: TGTGCCAGCAGCCGAATCACTGCGCGGCCCTACGAGCAGTACTTC.

This clonotype was seen only once. This chain links TRBV28 with TRBJ1-1; D remains ambiguous. Germline CDR1 reads MDHEN; CDR2 reads SYDVKM. This CDR3 has 14 residues. The V end lost 3 bases, the J end lost 0 bases, and 8 bases lay between the germline ends. The CDR3, as DNA: TGTGCCAGCAGTTTCAATTATTTGAACACTGAAGCTTTCTTT. Its translation: CASSFNYLNTEAFF.

This clonotype was seen a handful of times. The chain carries TRBV28 and TRBJ2-5, with D perhaps TRBD1 (5 bases). Trimming pared 2 bases from V and 1 base from J, leaving 11 bases between. Looked up from germline, CDR1 is MDHEN and CDR2 is SYDVKM. The CDR3 is 15 residues long. The CDR3 is CASSLLGQGQETQYF. Here the CDR3 DNA reads TGTGCCAGCAGTTTACTCGGACAAGGCCAAGAGACCCAGTACTTC.

The rearrangement joins TRBV20-1 to TRBJ2-1, with D perhaps TRBD2 (6 bases). This CDR3 has 11 residues. V lost 1 base and J 12 bases, leaving 10 bases between the germline ends. Germline V gene lookup returns CDR1 DFQATT and CDR2 SNEGSKA (reference sequence). The DNA of the CDR3 is TGCAGTGCTAGAGCTCGGGGGTGGCAGTTCTTC. Residues: CSARARGWQFF.

The chain is built from TRBV7-2 and TRBJ2-3; D may match TRBD1 or TRBD2 (5 bases each). V was pared by 1 base and J by 0 bases, with 14 bases between. The CDR3 runs to 17 residues. Germline CDR1 reads SGHTA; CDR2 reads FQGNSA. The CDR3 loop reads CASSLVSGQGSTDTQYF. The DNA of the CDR3 is TGTGCCAGCAGCTTAGTTTCGGGGCAGGGTAGCACAGATACGCAGTATTTT.

This chain joins TRBV29-1 and TRBJ1-1, with 8 bases identical to TRBD1. The CDR3 runs 11 residues. V shed 7 bases and J 6 bases; nucleotides not matched to a gene: 4. Germline V CDR1 and CDR2: SQVTM, ANQGSEA. The CDR3 region is CSAGQGPEAFF. The CDR3 region has the DNA TGCAGCGCTGGACAGGGCCCTGAAGCTTTCTTT.

The rearrangement uses TRBV7-9 and TRBJ2-7, with D perhaps matching TRBD2 (6 bases). Per germline, CDR1 SEHNR and CDR2 FQNEAQ (reference sequence). The CDR3 is 14 residues long. Trimming removed 3 bases from V and 5 bases from J, with 14 bases in between. CDR3 nucleotide sequence: TGTGCCAGCAGCTTCAGAGAGGGAGGCGACGAGCAGTACTTC. Its translation is CASSFREGGDEQYF.

This clonotype was seen only a few times. The V gene is TRBV7-9, the J gene TRBJ1-5; perhaps TRBD1 as D (5 bases). V lost 5 bases, J lost 0 bases, and 14 bases lay in between. The CDR3 consists of 16 residues. Germline assignment: CDR1 SEHNR and CDR2 FQNEAQ (reference sequence). The CDR3 DNA reads TGTGCCAGCAGCGTGTGGGACGGCGATAGCAATCAGCCCCAGCATTTT. This translates into CASSVWDGDSNQPQHF.

This rearrangement joins TRBV29-1 to TRBJ2-7; D is possibly TRBD1 (7 bases). Between the trimmed V and J ends, which lost 3 bases and 4 bases, there was a span of 13 bases. This CDR3 is 13 amino acids long. Germline CDR1 reads SQVTM; CDR2 reads ANQGSEA. Here the CDR3 DNA reads TGCAGCGTTGAGGCAGGGGGGTCGTACGAGCAGTACTTC. It is translated as CSVEAGGSYEQYF.

The V call is TRBV7-6, the J call TRBJ1-1; no reliable D call. The CDR3 length is 13 residues. In germline, CDR1 is SGHVS, CDR2 FNYEAQ. Deletions cut 1 base from V and 6 bases from J, with 9 bases between. CDR3 bases: TGTGCCAGCAGCTTAGAGGTCATTTCTGAAGCTTTCTTT. It encodes CASSLEVISEAFF.

This chain uses TRBV7-6 with TRBJ2-7, with D unclear. Per the germline V gene, CDR1 is SGHVS and CDR2 is FNYEAQ. V lost 4 bases and J 5 bases, leaving 9 bases between the germline ends. The CDR3 totals 12 residues. The CDR3 loop reads CASSSYKDEQYF. The CDR3 coding sequence is TGTGCCAGCAGCTCCTATAAGGACGAGCAGTACTTC. Combining the CDR3 with reference TRBV7-6 and TRBJ2-7 gives the whole variable domain GAGVSQSPRYKVTKRGQDVALRCDPISGHVSLYWYRQALGQGPEFLTYFNYEAQQDKSGLPNDRFSAERPEGSISTLTIQRTEQRDSAMYRCASSSYKDEQYFGPGTRLTVT.